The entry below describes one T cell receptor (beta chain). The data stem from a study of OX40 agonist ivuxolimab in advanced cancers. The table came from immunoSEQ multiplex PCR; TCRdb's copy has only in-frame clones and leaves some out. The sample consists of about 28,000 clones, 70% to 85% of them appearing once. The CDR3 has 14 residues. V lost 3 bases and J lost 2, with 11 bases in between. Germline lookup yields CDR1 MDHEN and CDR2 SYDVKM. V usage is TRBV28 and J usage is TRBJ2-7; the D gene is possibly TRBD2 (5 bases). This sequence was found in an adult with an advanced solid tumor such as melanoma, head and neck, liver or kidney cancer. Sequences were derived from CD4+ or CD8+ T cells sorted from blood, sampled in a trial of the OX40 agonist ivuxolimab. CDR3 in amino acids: CASSFGGPTYEQYF. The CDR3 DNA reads TGTGCCAGCAGTTTTGGCGGGCCCACCTACGAGCAGTACTTC.